The 10 T cell receptor beta chains presented below share a single source sample, sequenced in a study of CD8+ T cells in alopecia areata. As to treatment: oral pan-JAK inhibitor, 5-10 mg twice daily. RNA was isolated and reverse transcribed to cDNA, the sequencing template. Assay: immunoSEQ multiplex PCR; the TCRdb copy retains only in-frame clones and omits some. The table shows roughly 98,000 clones, with around 55% occurring only once. The sample consisted of CD8+ T cells sorted from blood, taken at week 4, from a patient treated with tofacitinib. The receptors were sampled from a human donor with alopecia areata.

This CDR3 is CASSVAGNSPLHF. The CDR3 DNA sequence: TGTGCCAGCAGCGTAGCAGGGAATTCACCCCTCCACTTT. This rearrangement joins TRBV9 to TRBJ1-6; weak D call: TRBD1 (5 bases). CDR3 length equals 13 residues. V was pared by 0 bases and J by 7 bases, with 5 bases between. Germline V gives CDR1 SGDLS, CDR2 YYNGEE.

V and J are TRBV28 and TRBJ2-3; 7 bases map to TRBD1. Trimming at V came to 4 bases and at J to 0 bases, leaving 16 bases not matched to a gene. CDR1 MDHEN and CDR2 SYDVKM come from the germline V gene. The CDR3 is 19 amino acids. This CDR3 reads CASSSPGQKSLTSTDTQYF. CDR3 coding DNA: TGTGCCAGCAGTTCTCCGGGACAGAAGTCCTTAACTAGCACAGATACGCAGTATTTT. The complete variable domain, with remaining parts taken from reference TRBV28 and TRBJ2-3, reads DVKVTQSSRYLVKRTGEKVFLECVQDMDHENMFWYRQDPGLGLRLIYFSYDVKMKEKGDIPEGYSVSREKKERFSLILESASTNQTSMYLCASSSPGQKSLTSTDTQYFGPGTRLTVL.

This rearrangement joins TRBV29-1 to TRBJ2-5; D is perhaps TRBD2 (7 bases). CDR3 length: 16 residues. V was shortened by 7 bases and J by 4 bases, with 25 bases between the two germline ends. The germline gives CDR1 SQVTM, CDR2 ANQGSEA. The DNA for the CDR3 is TGCAGCGCCCTGGGGGGGGCGGGATCCCCCTTAGAGACCCAGTACTTC. Translating it yields CSALGGAGSPLETQYF.

The V gene is TRBV27, the J gene TRBJ2-1, with no clear D. V shed 5 bases and J shed 0 bases, with 11 bases lying between them. The CDR3 runs to 15 residues. Germline lookup yields CDR1 MNHEY and CDR2 SMNVEV (reference sequence). The DNA for the CDR3 is TGTGCCAGCAGTGGAGTACTTAACTCCTACAATGAGCAGTTCTTC. Translation: CASSGVLNSYNEQFF.

This chain uses TRBV15 with TRBJ2-1, with TRBD2 identical over 10 bases. V trimming: 3 bases; J trimming: 7 bases; junction bases outside the gene matches: 9. This CDR3 is built from 16 residues. Germline values: CDR1 LNHNV, CDR2 YYDKDF (reference sequence). The CDR3 DNA reads TGTGCCACCAGCAGCCGGAGCGGGAGGGCCGGAAATGAGCAGTTCTTC. It yields the protein CATSSRSGRAGNEQFF.

V gene TRBV23-1 combines with J gene TRBJ2-3, with D perhaps matching TRBD1 or TRBD2 (6 bases each). TRBV23-1 is given ORF status, its function remaining uncertain. The CDR3 has 16 amino acids. V lost 4 bases and J 5 bases, leaving 19 bases between the germline ends. DNA for the CDR3: TGCGCCAGCAGTCCCCCCGGGGGCAGGCCCGGAGATACGCAGTATTTT. Its protein product is CASSPPGGRPGDTQYF.

The chain carries TRBV5-6 and TRBJ2-5; 7 bases are shared with TRBD1. The V gene end was trimmed by 3 bases and the J gene end by 4 bases; junction bases not matched to a gene: 9. Germline V CDR1 and CDR2: SGHDT, YYEEEE. This CDR3 spans 15 amino acids. The CDR3 DNA reads TGTGCCAGCAGCTGGCCGGGACAGAGAACAGAGACCCAGTACTTC. Protein: CASSWPGQRTETQYF.

CDR3 nucleotides: TGTGCCACCAGGACTAGCGGCTCCTACGAGCAGTACTTC. It translates to CATRTSGSYEQYF. V usage is TRBV15 and J usage is TRBJ2-7, with 9 nucleotides matching TRBD2. CDR3 length: 13 amino acids. Germline CDR1 is LNHNV and CDR2 is YYDKDF (reference sequence). The V gene end was trimmed by 6 bases and the J gene end by 0 bases; junction bases not matched to a gene: 0.

The chain links TRBV19 to TRBJ1-2, with D tentatively TRBD1 (6 bases). The CDR3 runs 14 residues. Trimming removed 4 bases at V and 4 bases at J, with 13 bases between. The germline V gene has CDR1 LNHDA and CDR2 SQIVND (reference sequence). The CDR3 nucleotides are TGTGCCAGTAGTACCCGGACAGCTCTCTATGGCTACACCTTC. This encodes CASSTRTALYGYTF.

This clone appeared a few times. V is TRBV6-5 and J is TRBJ1-1; no clear D gene. Trimming cost V 5 bases and J 11 bases, with 9 bases left between them. The CDR3 is made up of 10 amino acids. Germline assignment: CDR1 MNHEY and CDR2 SVGAGI. This CDR3 reads CASSELGAFF. For the CDR3, the DNA is TGTGCCAGCAGTGAACTGGGGGCTTTCTTT.